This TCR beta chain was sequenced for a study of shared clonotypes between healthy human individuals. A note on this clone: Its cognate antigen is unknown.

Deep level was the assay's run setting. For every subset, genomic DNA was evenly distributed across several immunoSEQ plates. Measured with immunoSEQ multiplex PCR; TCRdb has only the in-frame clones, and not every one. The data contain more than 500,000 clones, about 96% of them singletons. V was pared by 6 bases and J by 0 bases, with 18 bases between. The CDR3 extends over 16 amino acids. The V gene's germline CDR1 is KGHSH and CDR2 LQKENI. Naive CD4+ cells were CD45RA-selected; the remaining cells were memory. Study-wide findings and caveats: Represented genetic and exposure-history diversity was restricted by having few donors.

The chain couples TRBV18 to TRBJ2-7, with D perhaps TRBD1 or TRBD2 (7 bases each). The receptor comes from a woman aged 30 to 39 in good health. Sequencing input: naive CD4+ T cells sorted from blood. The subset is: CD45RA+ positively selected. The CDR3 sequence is CASSPNRGGASYEQYF. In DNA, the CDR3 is TGTGCCAGCTCGCCTAACAGGGGAGGGGCCTCCTACGAGCAGTACTTC.